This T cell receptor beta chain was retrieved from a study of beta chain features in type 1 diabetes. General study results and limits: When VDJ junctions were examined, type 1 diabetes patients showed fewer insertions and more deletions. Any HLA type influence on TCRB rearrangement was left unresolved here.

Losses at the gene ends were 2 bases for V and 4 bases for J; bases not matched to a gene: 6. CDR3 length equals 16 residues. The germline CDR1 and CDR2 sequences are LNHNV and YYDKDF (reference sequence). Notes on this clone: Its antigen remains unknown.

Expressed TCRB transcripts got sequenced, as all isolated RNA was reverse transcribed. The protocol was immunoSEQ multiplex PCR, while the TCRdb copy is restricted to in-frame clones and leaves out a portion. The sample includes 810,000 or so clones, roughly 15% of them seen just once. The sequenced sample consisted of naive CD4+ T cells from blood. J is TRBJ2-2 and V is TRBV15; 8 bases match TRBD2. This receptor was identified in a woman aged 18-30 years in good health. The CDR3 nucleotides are TGTGCCACCAGCAGAATATACCTAGCGGGCACCGGGGAGCTGTTTTTT. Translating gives CATSRIYLAGTGELFF.